These 19 T cell receptor beta chains were all obtained from the same sample, sequenced in a study of cytomegalovirus exposure and HLA in healthy donors. With 60 Vbeta and 13 Jbeta primers, the PCR was carried out. The assay was immunoSEQ multiplex PCR, and TCRdb's table has in-frame clones only and misses some. The table shows some 96,000 clones, with 76% occurring only once. The sequencing sample was made of PBMCs. These receptors were taken from a man aged 35-49 years in good health and CMV-seronegative.

The genes are TRBV30 and TRBJ2-1; D gene uncertain. This CDR3 comprises 14 residues. Germline V gene data show CDR1 as GTSNPN and CDR2 as SVGIG (reference sequence). Trimming pared 2 bases from V and 4 bases from J, leaving 12 bases between. The CDR3 bases are TGTGCCTGGAGTTTGATACTAACATACAATGAGCAGTTCTTC. Encoded protein: CAWSLILTYNEQFF. Together with reference TRBV30 and TRBJ2-1, the CDR3 gives the full variable domain: SQTIHQWPATLVQPVGSPLSLECTVEGTSNPNLYWYRQAAGRGLQLLFYSVGIGQISSEVPQNLSASRPQDRQFILSSKKLLLSDSGFYLCAWSLILTYNEQFFGPGTRLTVL.

A few counts support this clone. A read error may produce the germline difference seen at one junction end. Other nucleotide sequences in the sample specify the same CDR3. V usage is TRBV6-5 and J usage is TRBJ1-1; D is unresolved. Germline V gene data show CDR1 as MNHEY and CDR2 as SVGAGI. The CDR3 contains 13 residues. CDR3 sequence: CASSYTVNTEAFF. The DNA of the CDR3 is TGTGCCAGCAGTTACACAGTGAACACCGAAGCTTTCTTT.

V and J are TRBV29-1 and TRBJ1-1, with 8 nucleotides matching TRBD1. V shed 3 bases, J shed 5 bases, and the junction held 8 bases outside the gene matches. Germline CDR1 reads SQVTM; CDR2 reads ANQGSEA. This CDR3 region has 14 residues. CDR3 sequence: CSVDLTGAGTEAFF. CDR3 sequence (DNA): TGCAGCGTTGACCTGACAGGGGCTGGTACTGAAGCTTTCTTT.

The rearrangement joins TRBV19 to TRBJ2-7, with 7 bases that match TRBD2. The V gene's germline CDR1 is LNHDA and CDR2 SQIVND (reference sequence). J gave up 2 bases and V 6 bases, and 7 bases lay outside the gene matches. The CDR3 length is 14 residues. This CDR3 is CASRSAAGPYEQYF. The CDR3 coding sequence is TGTGCCAGTAGGTCCGCAGCGGGACCCTACGAGCAGTACTTC.

This clone appeared a single time. CDR3 amino acids: CASSPRRTAEAFF. The DNA for the CDR3 is TGTGCCAGCAGTCCAAGACGGACAGCGGAAGCTTTCTTT. The V call is TRBV27, the J call TRBJ1-1, with a possible D match to TRBD1 (6 bases). CDR1 and CDR2 (germline): MNHEY, SMNVEV (reference sequence). The length of the CDR3 is 13 residues. V was trimmed by 5 bases and J by 8 bases, leaving 15 bases between them.

The J gene is TRBJ2-7, the V gene TRBV7-2; D may be TRBD2 (7 bases). Germline CDR1 reads SGHTA; CDR2 reads FQGNSA. CDR3 length: 13 residues. V lost 4 bases to trimming and J lost 7 bases, with 14 bases between them. CDR3 in amino acids: CASSSSGGEEQYF. CDR3 DNA: TGTGCCAGCAGCTCCTCGGGGGGCGAAGAGCAGTACTTC.

The V and J genes are TRBV5-1 and TRBJ2-1; 10 bases are shared with TRBD2. There are 16 residues in the CDR3. Trimming removed 3 bases from V and 3 bases from J; junction bases left unmatched: 6. Germline lookup yields CDR1 SGHRS and CDR2 YFSETQ. In DNA, the CDR3 is TGCGCCAGCAGCTATGGTGTAGCGGGGGGCTACAATGAGCAGTTCTTC. Translated: CASSYGVAGGYNEQFF. The full variable domain, in which reference TRBV5-1 and TRBJ2-1 provide the parts outside the CDR3, is KAGVTQTPRYLIKTRGQQVTLSCSPISGHRSVSWYQQTPGQGLQFLFEYFSETQRNKGNFPGRFSGRQFSNSRSEMNVSTLELGDSALYLCASSYGVAGGYNEQFFGPGTRLTVL.

J is TRBJ2-7 and V is TRBV2; no reliable D call. Germline V gene lookup returns CDR1 SNHLY and CDR2 FYNNEI. CDR3 length equals 14 residues. V gave up 3 bases and J gave up 0 bases, with 9 bases separating them. The CDR3: CASSESRLSYEQYF. In nucleotides, the CDR3 is TGTGCCAGCAGTGAGTCCAGACTCTCCTACGAGCAGTACTTC. The full variable domain, in which reference TRBV2 and TRBJ2-7 provide the parts outside the CDR3, is EPEVTQTPSHQVTQMGQEVILRCVPISNHLYFYWYRQILGQKVEFLVSFYNNEISEKSEIFDDQFSVERPDGSNFTLKIRSTKLEDSAMYFCASSESRLSYEQYFGPGTRLTVT.

The chain employs TRBV27 and TRBJ1-1, with D possibly being TRBD1 (6 bases). V was clipped by 5 bases and J by 0 bases, with 13 bases between them. CDR3 size: 15 residues. Germline V lookup: CDR1 MNHEY, CDR2 SMNVEV (reference sequence). For the CDR3, the DNA is TGTGCCAGCAGTGTAGGACAGCCTATGAACACTGAAGCTTTCTTT. It encodes CASSVGQPMNTEAFF.

This clone showed up just once. The chain recombines TRBV11-2 with TRBJ2-5; the match to TRBD2 covers 8 bases. The end of the DNA aligns better with TRBJ2-7, so the J call may be wrong. This CDR3 is built from 16 residues. Looked up from germline, CDR1 is SGHAT and CDR2 is FQNNGV. CDR3 loop: CASSKNLAGFTDEQYF. The CDR3 coding sequence is TGTGCCAGCAGCAAGAATCTAGCGGGTTTTACTGACGAGCAGTACTTC.

In this sample, this clone turned up a few times. The rearrangement joins TRBV29-1 to TRBJ2-2; D gene ambiguous. Germline loops: CDR1 SQVTM, CDR2 ANQGSEA. The CDR3 has 12 residues. Between the trimmed V and J ends, which lost 4 bases and 4 bases, there was a span of 7 bases. The CDR3 DNA reads as TGCAGCGTTGGCACTGGCACCGGGGAGCTGTTTTTT. This translates into CSVGTGTGELFF.

The rearrangement links TRBV19 to TRBJ2-5, with D perhaps matching TRBD2 (5 bases). V lost 3 bases and J lost 2, with 7 bases in between. Germline values: CDR1 LNHDA, CDR2 SQIVND (reference sequence). The CDR3 loop spans 13 amino acids. The CDR3 loop is CASSISGQETQYF. CDR3 nucleotides: TGTGCCAGTAGTATTTCGGGGCAAGAGACCCAGTACTTC.

CDR3 in amino acids: CASSTRGLHEQFF. In DNA form, the CDR3 reads TGTGCCAGCAGCACAAGGGGGCTTCATGAGCAGTTCTTC. The V call is TRBV7-9, the J call TRBJ2-1; the match to TRBD1 covers 7 bases. After removal of 5 bases from V and 8 bases from J, the junction contained 6 bases not matched to a gene. The germline gives CDR1 SEHNR, CDR2 FQNEAQ (reference sequence). The CDR3 runs 13 residues.

The chain employs TRBV5-1 and TRBJ2-1; D is undetermined. The V gene lost 4 bases and the J gene lost 0 bases, with 11 bases spanning the gap. The CDR3 length is 15 residues. Germline CDR1 is SGHRS and CDR2 is YFSETQ. The CDR3 region has the DNA TGCGCCAGCAGCCCCGCCTCTACCTCCTACAATGAGCAGTTCTTC. This sequence encodes CASSPASTSYNEQFF.

The chain is built from TRBV28 and TRBJ2-1, with D uncertain. CDR3 size: 13 residues. Germline lookup yields CDR1 MDHEN and CDR2 SYDVKM. The V end was cut by 7 bases, the J end by 5 bases, with 12 bases between. CDR3 region: CASTNGPDNEQFF. The CDR3 DNA sequence: TGTGCCAGCACTAATGGTCCCGACAATGAGCAGTTCTTC.

The rearrangement uses TRBV6-5 and TRBJ1-1; the D is unclear. The V and J ends lost 7 bases and 5 bases respectively, with 20 bases between them. The CDR3 spans 15 residues. From germline, CDR1 is MNHEY and CDR2 SVGAGI. The CDR3 region has the DNA TGTGCCAGCATCCCGGTGGGAGCTGAAAGGACTGAAGCTTTCTTT. Translating it yields CASIPVGAERTEAFF.

This clone was seen just once. V usage is TRBV5-1 and J usage is TRBJ2-1, with D unclear. Germline CDR1 SGHRS, CDR2 YFSETQ. Trimming removed 4 bases at V and 3 bases at J, with 8 bases between. The CDR3 contains 13 residues. The CDR3 nucleotides are TGCGCCAGCAGCATCGACTTCTACAATGAGCAGTTCTTC. Translation: CASSIDFYNEQFF. Drawing the rest from reference TRBV5-1 and TRBJ2-1, the complete variable domain is KAGVTQTPRYLIKTRGQQVTLSCSPISGHRSVSWYQQTPGQGLQFLFEYFSETQRNKGNFPGRFSGRQFSNSRSEMNVSTLELGDSALYLCASSIDFYNEQFFGPGTRLTVL.

This clone was seen only a few times. The DNA for the CDR3 is TGTGCCAGTAGTATATCTAACGTGGGGGAGCTGTTTTTT. This translates into CASSISNVGELFF. The rearrangement joins TRBV19 to TRBJ2-2; D is unresolved. V was cut by 2 bases and J by 8 bases, with 9 bases left in between. The length of the CDR3 is 13 residues. Germline lookup yields CDR1 LNHDA and CDR2 SQIVND (reference sequence).

This rearrangement joins TRBV4-3 to TRBJ2-2; 10 bases are shared with TRBD1. The ends lost 0 bases at V and 4 bases at J; junction bases unmatched: 8. Per germline, CDR1 LGHNA and CDR2 YSLEER. The CDR3 runs to 18 residues. The CDR3 sequence is CASSQDVDRGQGTGELFF. CDR3 nucleotide sequence: TGCGCCAGCAGCCAAGACGTCGACAGGGGGCAAGGCACCGGGGAGCTGTTTTTT.